This T cell receptor beta chain was recorded in a study of blood T cell repertoires in COVID-19. Study in general: PBMCs, B-cell-depleted T cells, or T cells were the source of the cDNA or gDNA that made up the material.

Study processing details: Amplification with reference gene primers provided the estimates of nucleated cell counts. This table comes from immunoSEQ multiplex PCR, and its TCRdb copy is limited to in-frame clones, with some not included. V and J calls and clone size are given by that table; D and trimming were obtained from the DNA. This sample has 300,000 to 350,000 clones; 90% to 95% occur once, and the top ten carry roughly 3.6%. This TCR came from a woman in her 30s who had been exposed to COVID-19. Sequencing was performed on PBMCs or T cells enriched from blood (not recorded which).

CDR3 amino acids: CAWTAGFNTEAFF. CDR3 nucleotides: TGTGCCTGGACCGCAGGTTTCAACACTGAAGCTTTCTTT. The chain has TRBV30 and TRBJ1-1, with D hard to call. Germline assignment: CDR1 GTSNPN and CDR2 SVGIG (reference sequence). The CDR3 has 13 residues. V was clipped by 4 bases and J by 2 bases, with 11 bases between them.